Listed here are 3 T cell receptor beta chains from one sample, sequenced in a study of T cells in tumors after PD-1 blockade. Method: immunoSEQ multiplex PCR; TCRdb's copy keeps in-frame clones and lacks some. The data show about 5,800 clones, 68% seen once. This specimen consisted of tumor tissue, obtained before anti-PD-1 treatment. Receptors were obtained from a human donor with basal cell carcinoma.

This clone has only a few counts. The gene calls are TRBV27 and TRBJ1-1; D gene unclear. Germline V gene data show CDR1 as MNHEY and CDR2 as SMNVEV (reference sequence). CDR3 length equals 13 residues. Trimming took off 4 bases at V and 7 bases at J, with 13 bases between the two ends. The CDR3 region is CASSSQMGGEAFF. Here the CDR3 DNA reads TGTGCCAGCAGTTCCCAAATGGGAGGTGAAGCTTTCTTT.

Notes on this clone: At one boundary the junction diverges from the germline segment, which might be a read error. The chain carries TRBV7-7 and TRBJ2-3; 12 bases map to TRBD1. The CDR3 consists of 15 residues. Germline values: CDR1 SSHAT, CDR2 FNYEAQ (reference sequence). The CDR3 sequence: CASSLGTGGPDTQYF. The CDR3 region has the DNA TGTGCTAGCAGCTTAGGGACAGGGGGCCCAGATACGCAGTATTTT.

This clone was counted a few times. This chain joins TRBV9 and TRBJ1-5; TRBD1 agrees at 7 bases. Looked up from germline, CDR1 is SGDLS and CDR2 is YYNGEE. J was trimmed by 7 bases and V by 4 bases; bases with no gene match: 5. This CDR3 spans 13 amino acids. CDR3 in amino acids: CASSSGGAQPQHF. The CDR3 DNA sequence: TGTGCCAGCAGCTCAGGGGGAGCGCAGCCCCAGCATTTT.